Presented here are 10 T cell receptor beta chains from one specimen sequenced in a study of Graves' ophthalmopathy and Graves' hyperthyroidism. Amplified TCR beta CDR3 regions were obtained using RNA transcripts as template. The first round was an RT-PCR with HTBI primers, and the second round was a multiplex PCR. TCRdb ran MiXCR on the multiplex PCR reads and lists one entry per CDR3 protein. The sample lists hundreds of thousands of distinct CDR3 sequences, about 41% occurring once. The sequenced material came from peripheral blood. The receptors derive from an adult man with Graves' ophthalmopathy.

The rearrangement links TRBV14 to TRBJ2-7; D may match TRBD1 or TRBD2 (5 bases each). Per germline, CDR1 SGHDN and CDR2 FVKESK. This CDR3 is 15 amino acids long. Trimming shortened V by 4 bases and J by 2 bases, and 15 bases separated the two germline ends. The CDR3 region has the DNA TGTGCCAGCAGCCTCTACGTGGGGGTAACCTACGAGCAGTACTTC. Translating it yields CASSLYVGVTYEQYF.

This clonotype was observed a handful of times. This chain uses TRBV30 with TRBJ1-2; TRBD1 aligns across 8 bases. Looked up from germline, CDR1 is GTSNPN and CDR2 is SVGIG (reference sequence). The CDR3 contains 12 residues. V lost 3 bases and J lost 8; bases outside the gene matches: 5. This chain's CDR3 is CAWSAGGSGYTF. CDR3 coding DNA: TGTGCCTGGAGCGCAGGGGGCAGCGGCTACACCTTC.

This chain uses TRBV6-1 with TRBJ2-7, with 10 bases lining up with TRBD1. Trimming at V came to 6 bases and at J to 4 bases, leaving 9 bases not matched to a gene. Per the germline V gene, CDR1 is MNHNS and CDR2 is SASEGT. The CDR3 has 15 residues. The CDR3 DNA reads as TGTGCCAGCAGCATCCGGGACAGGGGTATTTACGAGCAGTACTTC. Protein: CASSIRDRGIYEQYF.

Many counts were recorded for this clonotype. In DNA, the CDR3 is TGTGCCAGCAGCCGTAGACGGGTGCAGGGCCAAGAGACCCAGTACTTC. The encoded protein is CASSRRRVQGQETQYF. V gene TRBV7-8 combines with J gene TRBJ2-5; weak D call: TRBD1 (5 bases). The CDR3 is 16 residues long. CDR1 is SGHVS and CDR2 is FQNEAQ in the germline V gene. V lost 5 bases and J 1 base, leaving 17 bases between the germline ends. Filled out from reference TRBV7-8 and TRBJ2-5, the complete variable domain reads GAGVSQSPRYKVAKRGQDVALRCDPISGHVSLFWYQQALGQGPEFLTYFQNEAQLDKSGLPSDRFFAERPEGSVSTLKIQRTQQEDSAVYLCASSRRRVQGQETQYFGPGTRLLVL.

This clonotype was counted at least ten times. The V call is TRBV19, the J call TRBJ2-6; perhaps TRBD1 as D (6 bases). The V end was cut by 8 bases, the J end by 0 bases, with 14 bases between. Germline CDR1 and CDR2: LNHDA and SQIVND (reference sequence). The CDR3 totals 16 residues. CDR3 region: CASRDGTISGANVLTF. The CDR3 bases are TGTGCCAGTCGGGACGGGACAATCTCTGGGGCCAACGTCCTGACTTTC. The full variable domain, rest sourced from reference TRBV19 and TRBJ2-6, is DGGITQSPKYLFRKEGQNVTLSCEQNLNHDAMYWYRQDPGQGLRLIYYSQIVNDFQKGDIAEGYSVSREKKESFPLTVTSAQKNPTAFYLCASRDGTISGANVLTFGAGSRLTVL.

V is TRBV7-6 and J is TRBJ2-5, with 8 bases that match TRBD2. V dropped 5 bases and J dropped 9; count of bases not matched to a gene: 14. This CDR3 is 15 amino acids long. Germline loops: CDR1 SGHVS, CDR2 FNYEAQ. Here the CDR3 DNA reads TGTGCCAGCAGCATAACCAGACTAGCGACAAGAGCCCAGTACTTC. Amino acids: CASSITRLATRAQYF.

The V gene is TRBV4-1, the J gene TRBJ2-7, with D maybe TRBD1 (6 bases). V was pared by 1 base and J by 3 bases, with 16 bases between. The length of the CDR3 is 16 residues. In germline, CDR1 is MGHRA, CDR2 YSYEKL. DNA for the CDR3: TGCGCCAGCAGCCAAGTTTGGGACACGAGTCTCTACGAGCAGTACTTC. Amino acids: CASSQVWDTSLYEQYF.

As for this clonotype: At one of its ends the junction is not consistent with the germline gene, which may arise from a read error. The rearrangement links TRBV29-1 to TRBJ2-7; D possibly corresponds to TRBD1 (5 bases). Germline V CDR1 and CDR2: SQVTM, ANQGSEA. The CDR3 covers 12 residues. The CDR3 protein is CSVLSTVYAQYF. CDR3 sequence (DNA): TGCAGCGTTCTTTCGACAGTCTACGCGCAGTACTTC.

In this sample, this clonotype turned up a few times. The rearrangement joins TRBV7-3 to TRBJ2-5; TRBD2 matches at 9 bases. The CDR3 extends over 16 amino acids. CDR1 and CDR2 from the germline V gene are SGHTA and FQGTGA. The J segment lost 3 bases and the V segment lost 0 bases, leaving 5 bases of the junction unmatched. CDR3 amino acids: CASSLTGGGAEETQYF. The CDR3 coding sequence is TGTGCCAGCAGCTTAACTGGCGGGGGGGCCGAAGAGACCCAGTACTTC.

This clonotype was picked up a small number of times. A single base separates this from a much larger clone, so it may be a read error. The rearrangement links TRBV10-3 to TRBJ2-7; D gene ambiguous. Germline CDR1 reads ENHRY; CDR2 reads SYGVKD. The germline V and J ends were trimmed by 3 bases and 1 base, with 7 bases remaining between them. The CDR3 extends over 13 amino acids. CDR3 sequence (DNA): TGTGCCATCAGTGAAGAACAGTCCTACGAGCAGTACTTC. Its protein product is CAISEEQSYEQYF.